This TCR beta chain is drawn from a study of blood T cells in healthy people across ages. Regarding the study as a whole: TCR beta diversity was tightly associated with the proportion of naive T cells. Greater diversity and more naive CD4+ cells were seen in long-lived donors than in aged donors.

A second PCR, run for about 6 to 12 cycles, used a sample-barcoded 5' primer plus a J-beta primer mix. Each CDR3 protein is one row after TCRdb ran MiXCR on the 5' RACE reads. The repertoire consists of 1.8 million or so distinct CDR3 sequences, with about 39% occurring once and the leading ten covering about 21%. A note on this clonotype: What it binds is not known.

Germline CDR1 is SGDLS and CDR2 is YYNGEE. V trimming: 6 bases; J trimming: 2 bases; junction bases outside the gene matches: 6. This CDR3 contains 15 residues. The V gene is TRBV9, the J gene TRBJ2-7; 12 bases are shared with TRBD1. The sequencing sample was made of blood. This receptor was identified in a human donor in good health. The CDR3 coding sequence is TGTGCCAGCACCAGAGGGACAGGGGGCACCTACGAGCAGTACTTC. This codes for CASTRGTGGTYEQYF.